This T cell receptor beta chain was sequenced during a study of identifying expanded T cells in peripheral blood. The study's findings and limits: Clone count variance between roughly 2-week samples rose with total template count. Over two and four weeks, about 15 and 19 clones changed, versus approximately 1.1 between replicates.

No infections or other immune events were documented during collection. The CDR3 extends over 17 amino acids. CDR1 is ENHRY and CDR2 is SYGVKD in the germline V gene. With 5 bases clipped from V and 1 base from J, the junction kept 11 bases outside the gene matches. A note on this clone: Its cognate antigen is unknown.

Profiling relied on immunoSEQ multiplex PCR, and the TCRdb table lists in-frame clones only, not all of them. This sample has approximately 57,000 clones, with more than 70% found just once. The source of this sequence is a person between 18 and 70 years old in good health. V and J are TRBV10-3 and TRBJ1-1; 9 bases match TRBD1. Sequenced input: blood. The CDR3 region is CAISKLEGTGPNTEAFF. The CDR3 nucleotides are TGTGCCATCAGTAAATTGGAGGGGACAGGGCCGAACACTGAAGCTTTCTTT.